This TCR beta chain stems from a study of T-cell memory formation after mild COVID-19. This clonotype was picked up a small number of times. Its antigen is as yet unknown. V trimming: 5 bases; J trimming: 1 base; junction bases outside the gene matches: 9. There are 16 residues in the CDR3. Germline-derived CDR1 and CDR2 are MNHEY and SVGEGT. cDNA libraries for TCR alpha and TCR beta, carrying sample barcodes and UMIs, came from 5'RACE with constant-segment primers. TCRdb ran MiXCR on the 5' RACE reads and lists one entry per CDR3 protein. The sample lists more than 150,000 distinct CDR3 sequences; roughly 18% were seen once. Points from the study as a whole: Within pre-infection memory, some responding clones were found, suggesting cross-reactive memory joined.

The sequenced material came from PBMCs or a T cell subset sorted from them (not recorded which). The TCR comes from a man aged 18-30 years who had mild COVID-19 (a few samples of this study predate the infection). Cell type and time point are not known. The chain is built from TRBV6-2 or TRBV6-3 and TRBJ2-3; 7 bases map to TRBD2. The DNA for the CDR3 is TGTGCCAGCAGTGACCCGGGGGGAAGGGGCACAGATACGCAGTATTTT. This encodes CASSDPGGRGTDTQYF.